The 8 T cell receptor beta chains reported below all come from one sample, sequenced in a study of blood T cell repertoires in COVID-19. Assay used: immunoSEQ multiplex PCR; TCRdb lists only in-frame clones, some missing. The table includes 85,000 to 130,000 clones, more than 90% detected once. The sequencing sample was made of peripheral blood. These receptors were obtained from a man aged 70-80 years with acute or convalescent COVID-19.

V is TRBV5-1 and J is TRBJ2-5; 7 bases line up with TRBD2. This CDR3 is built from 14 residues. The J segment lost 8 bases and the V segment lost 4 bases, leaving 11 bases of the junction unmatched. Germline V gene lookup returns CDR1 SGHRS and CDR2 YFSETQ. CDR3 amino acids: CASSPGTTKTTQYF. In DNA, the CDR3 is TGCGCCAGCAGCCCCGGGACTACCAAGACCACCCAGTACTTC.

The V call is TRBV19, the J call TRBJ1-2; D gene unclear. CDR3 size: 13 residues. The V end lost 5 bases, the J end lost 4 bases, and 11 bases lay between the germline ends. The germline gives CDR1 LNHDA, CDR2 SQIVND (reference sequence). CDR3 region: CASSDQAGYGYTF. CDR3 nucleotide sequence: TGTGCCAGTAGTGACCAAGCGGGCTATGGCTACACCTTC.

The CDR3 protein is CASSRDIAYGYTF. CDR3 nucleotide sequence: TGTGCCAGTAGTCGGGACATCGCCTATGGCTACACCTTC. This sequence joins TRBV19 and TRBJ1-2, with D maybe TRBD1 (6 bases). CDR1 is LNHDA and CDR2 is SQIVND in the germline V gene (reference sequence). Trimming removed 5 bases from V and 4 bases from J, with 11 bases in between. This CDR3 contains 13 residues.

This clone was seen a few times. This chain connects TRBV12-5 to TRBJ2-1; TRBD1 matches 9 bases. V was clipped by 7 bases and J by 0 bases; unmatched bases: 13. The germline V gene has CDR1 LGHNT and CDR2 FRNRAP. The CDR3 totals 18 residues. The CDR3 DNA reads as TGTGCTAGTGCGGGACAGGGTTTAAGGGACTACTCCTACAATGAGCAGTTCTTC. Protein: CASAGQGLRDYSYNEQFF.

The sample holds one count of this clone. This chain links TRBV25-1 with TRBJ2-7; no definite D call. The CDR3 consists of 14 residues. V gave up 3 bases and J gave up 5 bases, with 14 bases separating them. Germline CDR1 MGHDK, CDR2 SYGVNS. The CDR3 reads CASSDQTSYHEQYF. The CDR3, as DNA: TGTGCCAGCAGTGACCAAACGTCCTACCACGAGCAGTACTTC.

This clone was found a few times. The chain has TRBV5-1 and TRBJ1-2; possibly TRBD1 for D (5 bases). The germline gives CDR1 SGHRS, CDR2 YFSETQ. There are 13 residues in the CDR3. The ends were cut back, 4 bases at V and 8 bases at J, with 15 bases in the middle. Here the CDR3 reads CASSTGAGTGYTF. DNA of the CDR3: TGCGCCAGCAGCACTGGGGCGGGGACCGGCTACACCTTC.

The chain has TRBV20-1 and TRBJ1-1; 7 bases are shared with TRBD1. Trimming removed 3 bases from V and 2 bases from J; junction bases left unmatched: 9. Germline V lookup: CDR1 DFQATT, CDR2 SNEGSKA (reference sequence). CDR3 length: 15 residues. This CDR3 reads CSASQTGGGNTEAFF. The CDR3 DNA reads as TGCAGTGCTAGTCAAACGGGAGGGGGCAACACTGAAGCTTTCTTT.

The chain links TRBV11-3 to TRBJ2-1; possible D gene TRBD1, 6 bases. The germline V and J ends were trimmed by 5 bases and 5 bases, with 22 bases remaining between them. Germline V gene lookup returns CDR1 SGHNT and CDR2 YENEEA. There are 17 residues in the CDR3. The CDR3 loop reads CASSPKGRGGSNNEQFF. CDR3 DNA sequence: TGTGCCAGCAGCCCGAAAGGCCGAGGGGGTTCTAACAATGAGCAGTTCTTC.